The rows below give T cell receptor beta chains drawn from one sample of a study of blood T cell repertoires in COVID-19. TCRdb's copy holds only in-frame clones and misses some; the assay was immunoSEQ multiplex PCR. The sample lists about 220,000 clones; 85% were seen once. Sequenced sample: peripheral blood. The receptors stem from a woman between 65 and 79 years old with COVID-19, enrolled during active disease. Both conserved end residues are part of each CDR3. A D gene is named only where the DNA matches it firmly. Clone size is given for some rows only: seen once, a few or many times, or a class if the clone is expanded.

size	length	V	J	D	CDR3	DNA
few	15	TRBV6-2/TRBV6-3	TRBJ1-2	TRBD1	CASSYPGQGVYGYTF	TGTGCCAGCAGTTACCCGGGACAGGGAGTCTATGGCTACACCTTC
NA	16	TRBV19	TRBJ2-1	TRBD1	CASSVYGTGPYNEQFF	TGTGCCAGTAGTGTGTATGGGACAGGTCCCTACAATGAGCAGTTCTTC
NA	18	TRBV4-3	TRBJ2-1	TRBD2	CASSQDRVGGSSYNEQFF	TGCGCCAGCAGCCAAGATCGGGTGGGGGGGAGCTCCTACAATGAGCAGTTCTTC
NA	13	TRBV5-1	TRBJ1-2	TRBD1	CASSEDRGNGYTF	TGCGCCAGCAGCGAGGACAGGGGGAATGGCTACACCTTC
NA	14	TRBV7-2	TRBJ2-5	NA	CASSKGSYQETQYF	TGTGCCAGCAGCAAGGGGTCGTACCAAGAGACCCAGTACTTC
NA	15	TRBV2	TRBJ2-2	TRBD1	CASSLGTGHTGELFF	TGTGCCAGCAGTTTGGGGACAGGGCACACCGGGGAGCTGTTTTTT
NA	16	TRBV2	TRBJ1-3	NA	CASSPIAGSFGNTIYF	TGTGCCAGCAGCCCCATCGCTGGGAGTTTTGGAAACACCATATATTTT
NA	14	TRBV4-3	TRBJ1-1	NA	CASSPLYANTEAFF	TGCGCCAGCAGCCCGCTATACGCGAACACTGAAGCTTTCTTT
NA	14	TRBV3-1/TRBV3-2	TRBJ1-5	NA	CASSPSGSNQPQHF	TGTGCCAGCAGCCCCTCGGGGAGCAATCAGCCCCAGCATTTT
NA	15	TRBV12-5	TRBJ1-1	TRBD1	CASGPGTGGNTEAFF	TGTGCTAGTGGGCCCGGGACAGGGGGAAATACTGAAGCTTTCTTT
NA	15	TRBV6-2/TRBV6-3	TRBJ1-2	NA	CASSYLDRNNYGYTF	TGTGCCAGCAGTTACCTGGACAGAAACAACTATGGCTACACCTTC
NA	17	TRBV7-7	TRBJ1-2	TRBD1	CASSLRTGPPTNYGYTF	TGTGCTAGCAGCTTAAGGACAGGGCCTCCAACTAACTATGGCTACACCTTC
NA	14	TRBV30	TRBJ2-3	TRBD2	CALRLAGATDTQYF	TGTGCCTTGCGACTAGCGGGGGCCACAGATACGCAGTATTTT
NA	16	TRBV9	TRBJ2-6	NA	CASSVVGGSGANVLTF	TGTGCCAGCAGCGTAGTAGGAGGCTCTGGGGCCAACGTCCTGACTTTC
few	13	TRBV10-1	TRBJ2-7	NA	CASSEWGDYEQYF	TGCGCCAGCAGTGAGTGGGGGGACTACGAGCAGTACTTC
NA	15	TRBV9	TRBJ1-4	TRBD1	CASSGGQGGLEKLFF	TGTGCCAGCAGCGGAGGACAGGGCGGCTTGGAAAAACTGTTTTTT
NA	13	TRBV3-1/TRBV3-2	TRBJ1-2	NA	CASSPRSGCGYTF	TGTGCCAGCAGCCCAAGGTCAGGGTGTGGCTACACCTTC
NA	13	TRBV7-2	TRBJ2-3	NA	CASGGPRTDTQYF	TGTGCCAGCGGAGGGCCTAGGACAGATACGCAGTATTTT
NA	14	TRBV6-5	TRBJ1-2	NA	CASSSWDNKAGYTF	TGTGCCAGCAGTTCCTGGGACAATAAGGCTGGCTACACCTTC
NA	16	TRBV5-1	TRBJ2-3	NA	CASSLSGSRSTDTQYF	TGCGCCAGCAGCTTATCGGGTTCCCGTAGCACAGATACGCAGTATTTT
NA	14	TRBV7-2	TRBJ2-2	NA	CASSLRGNTGELFF	TGTGCCAGCAGCTTACGGGGGAACACCGGGGAGCTGTTTTTT
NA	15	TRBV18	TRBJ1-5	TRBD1	CASSPQGASNQPQHF	TGTGCCAGCTCACCCCAGGGGGCGAGCAATCAGCCCCAGCATTTT
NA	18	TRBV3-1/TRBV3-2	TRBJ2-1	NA	CASSQGPQGASSYNEQFF	TGTGCCAGCAGCCAAGGGCCCCAGGGTGCCAGCTCCTACAATGAGCAGTTCTTC
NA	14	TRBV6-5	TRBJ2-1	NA	CASRLGDFPNEQFF	TGTGCCAGCAGGTTAGGGGACTTCCCTAATGAGCAGTTCTTC
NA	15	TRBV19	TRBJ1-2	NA	CASSPRQVRGYGYTF	TGTGCCAGTAGCCCCAGACAGGTCCGGGGCTATGGCTACACCTTC
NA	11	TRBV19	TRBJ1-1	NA	CASRARDEAFF	TGTGCCAGTAGAGCTAGAGATGAAGCTTTCTTT
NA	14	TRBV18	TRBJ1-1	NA	CASSPTPADTEAFF	TGTGCCAGCTCACCGACCCCGGCGGACACTGAAGCTTTCTTT
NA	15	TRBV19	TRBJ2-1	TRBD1	CASSSPGTGVNEQFF	TGTGCCAGTAGTTCCCCCGGGACAGGGGTCAATGAGCAGTTCTTC
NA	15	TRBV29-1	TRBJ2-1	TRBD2	CSVDGLAGEWNEQFF	TGCAGCGTTGACGGACTAGCGGGAGAATGGAATGAGCAGTTCTTC
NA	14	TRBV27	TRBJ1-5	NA	CASSFLAGNQPQHF	TGTGCCAGCAGTTTTTTGGCGGGTAATCAGCCCCAGCATTTT
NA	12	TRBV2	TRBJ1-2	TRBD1	CASRVGGQTRTF	TGTGCCAGCCGTGTTGGGGGACAGACTAGGACCTTC
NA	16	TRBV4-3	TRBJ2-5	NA	CASSQDLAGAGETQYF	TGCGCCAGCAGCCAAGATTTGGCAGGGGCAGGGGAGACCCAGTACTTC